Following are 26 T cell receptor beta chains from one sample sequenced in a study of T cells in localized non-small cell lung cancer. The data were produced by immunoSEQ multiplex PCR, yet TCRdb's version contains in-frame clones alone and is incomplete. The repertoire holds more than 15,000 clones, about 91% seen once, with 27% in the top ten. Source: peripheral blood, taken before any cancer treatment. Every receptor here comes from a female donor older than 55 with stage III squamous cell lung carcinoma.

The CDR3 coding sequence is TGTGCCAGCAGTTGGTCAGGGGGCGAAGGTTATGGCTACACCTTC. Translation gives CASSWSGGEGYGYTF. The chain uses TRBV5-5 and TRBJ1-2, with 8 bases matching TRBD1. The CDR3 spans 15 residues. Losses at the gene ends were 5 bases for V and 5 bases for J; bases not matched to a gene: 11. Germline V gives CDR1 SGHKS, CDR2 YYEKEE (reference sequence).

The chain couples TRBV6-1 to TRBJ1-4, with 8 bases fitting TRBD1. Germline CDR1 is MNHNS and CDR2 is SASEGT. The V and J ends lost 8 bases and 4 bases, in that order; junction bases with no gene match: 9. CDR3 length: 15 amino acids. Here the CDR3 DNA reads TGTGCCAGCGTTCCGACAGGGGACCATAATGAAAAACTGTTTTTT. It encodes CASVPTGDHNEKLFF.

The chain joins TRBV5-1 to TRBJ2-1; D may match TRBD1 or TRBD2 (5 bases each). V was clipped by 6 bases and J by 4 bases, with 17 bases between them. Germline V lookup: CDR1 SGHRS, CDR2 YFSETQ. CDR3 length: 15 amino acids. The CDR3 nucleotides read TGCGCCAGCACCTTTGGGACCGGCCCGTACAATGAGCAGTTCTTC. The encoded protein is CASTFGTGPYNEQFF.

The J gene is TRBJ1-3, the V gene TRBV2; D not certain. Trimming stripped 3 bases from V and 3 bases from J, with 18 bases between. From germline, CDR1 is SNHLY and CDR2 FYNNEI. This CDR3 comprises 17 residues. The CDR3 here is CASSDDRRQNLGNTIYF. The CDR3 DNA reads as TGTGCCAGCAGTGATGATAGGCGCCAGAATCTTGGAAACACCATATATTTT.

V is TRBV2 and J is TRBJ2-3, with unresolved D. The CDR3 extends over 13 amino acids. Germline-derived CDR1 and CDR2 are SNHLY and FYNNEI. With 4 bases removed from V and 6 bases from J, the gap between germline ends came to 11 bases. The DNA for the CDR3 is TGTGCCAGCAGTGCTGGCTTCACGGATACGCAGTATTTT. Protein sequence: CASSAGFTDTQYF.

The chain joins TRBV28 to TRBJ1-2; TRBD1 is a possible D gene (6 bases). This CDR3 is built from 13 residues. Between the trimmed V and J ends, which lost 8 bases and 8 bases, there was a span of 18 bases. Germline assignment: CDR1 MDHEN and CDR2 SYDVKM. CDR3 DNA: TGTGCCAGCCAACTCCAGGGGATGGGCGGCTACACCTTC. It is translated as CASQLQGMGGYTF.

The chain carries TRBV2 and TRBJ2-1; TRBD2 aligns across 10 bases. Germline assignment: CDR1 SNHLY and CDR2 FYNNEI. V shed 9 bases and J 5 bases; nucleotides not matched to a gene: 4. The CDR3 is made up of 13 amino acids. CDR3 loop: CARRTSGDNEQFF. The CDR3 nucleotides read TGTGCCAGACGGACTAGCGGAGACAATGAGCAGTTCTTC.

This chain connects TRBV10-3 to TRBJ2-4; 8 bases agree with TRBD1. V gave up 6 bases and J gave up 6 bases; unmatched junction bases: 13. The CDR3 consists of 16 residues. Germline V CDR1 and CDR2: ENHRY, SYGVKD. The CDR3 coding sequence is TGTGCCATCAGATCTGGCCAGGGGGCGCGAGGAAACATTCAGTACTTC. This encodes CAIRSGQGARGNIQYF.

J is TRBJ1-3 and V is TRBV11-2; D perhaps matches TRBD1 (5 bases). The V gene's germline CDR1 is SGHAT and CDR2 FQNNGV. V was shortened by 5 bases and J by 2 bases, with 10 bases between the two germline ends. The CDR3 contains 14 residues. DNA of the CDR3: TGTGCCAGCAGCCGGAGGGGAACTGGAAACACCATATATTTT. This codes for CASSRRGTGNTIYF.

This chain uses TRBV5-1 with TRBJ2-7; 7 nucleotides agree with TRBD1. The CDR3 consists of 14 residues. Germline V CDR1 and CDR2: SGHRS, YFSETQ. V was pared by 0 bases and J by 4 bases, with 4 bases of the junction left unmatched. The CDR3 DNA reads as TGCGCCAGCAGCTTGGGGACAGGCCCATACGAGCAGTACTTC. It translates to CASSLGTGPYEQYF.

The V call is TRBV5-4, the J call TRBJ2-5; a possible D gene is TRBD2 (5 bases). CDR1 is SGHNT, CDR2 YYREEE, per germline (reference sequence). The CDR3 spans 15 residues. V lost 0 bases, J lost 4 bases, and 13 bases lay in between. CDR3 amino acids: CASSLAKGGGETQYF. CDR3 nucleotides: TGTGCCAGCAGCTTGGCCAAAGGAGGCGGAGAGACCCAGTACTTC.

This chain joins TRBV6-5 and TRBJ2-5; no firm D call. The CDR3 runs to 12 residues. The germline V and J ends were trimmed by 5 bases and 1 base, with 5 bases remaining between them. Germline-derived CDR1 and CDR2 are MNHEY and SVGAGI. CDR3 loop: CASSPGQETQYF. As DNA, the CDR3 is TGTGCCAGCAGTCCCGGCCAAGAGACCCAGTACTTC.

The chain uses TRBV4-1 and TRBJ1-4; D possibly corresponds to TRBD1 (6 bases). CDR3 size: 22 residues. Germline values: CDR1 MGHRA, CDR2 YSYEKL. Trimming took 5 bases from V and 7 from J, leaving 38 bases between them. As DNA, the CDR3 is TGCGCCAGCAGCGTGGTTCTTCTATCTATTCCGGGACACTCCAGCGTTAGTGAAAAACTGTTTTTT. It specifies CASSVVLLSIPGHSSVSEKLFF.

CDR3 sequence: CASSSQARQGDYGYTF. Written as DNA, the CDR3 is TGTGCCAGCAGCTCGCAGGCCCGCCAGGGGGACTATGGCTACACCTTC. V is TRBV5-4 and J is TRBJ1-2; 7 bases are shared with TRBD1. J lost 3 bases, V lost 3 bases, and 11 bases had no gene match. The CDR3 extends over 16 amino acids. Germline loops: CDR1 SGHNT, CDR2 YYREEE (reference sequence).

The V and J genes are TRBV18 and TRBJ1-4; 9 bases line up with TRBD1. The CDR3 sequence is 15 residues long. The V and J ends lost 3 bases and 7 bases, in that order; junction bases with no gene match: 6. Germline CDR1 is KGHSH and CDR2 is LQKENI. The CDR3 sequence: CASSPFGTGFEKLFF. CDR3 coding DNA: TGTGCCAGCTCACCCTTCGGGACAGGGTTTGAAAAACTGTTTTTT. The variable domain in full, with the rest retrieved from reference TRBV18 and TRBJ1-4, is NAGVMQNPRHLVRRRGQEARLRCSPMKGHSHVYWYRQLPEEGLKFMVYLQKENIIDESGMPKERFSAEFPKEGPSILRIQQVVRGDSAAYFCASSPFGTGFEKLFFGSGTQLSVL.

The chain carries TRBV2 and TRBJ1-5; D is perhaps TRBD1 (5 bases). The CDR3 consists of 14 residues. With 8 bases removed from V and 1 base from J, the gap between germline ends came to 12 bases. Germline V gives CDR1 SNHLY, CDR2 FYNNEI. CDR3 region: CASGTEGSNQPQHF. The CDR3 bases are TGTGCCAGCGGAACCGAGGGGAGCAATCAGCCCCAGCATTTT.

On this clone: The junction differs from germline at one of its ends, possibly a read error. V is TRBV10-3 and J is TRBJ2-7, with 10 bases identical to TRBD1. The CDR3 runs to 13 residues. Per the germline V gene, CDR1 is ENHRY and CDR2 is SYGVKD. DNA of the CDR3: TGTGCCATCAGTGAGTCGGACTGGGGGACAGGGGACTTC. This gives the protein CAISESDWGTGDF.

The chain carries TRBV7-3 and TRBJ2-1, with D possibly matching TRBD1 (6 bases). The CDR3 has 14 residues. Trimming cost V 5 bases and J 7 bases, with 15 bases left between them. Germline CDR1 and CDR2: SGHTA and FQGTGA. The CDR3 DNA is TGTGCCAGCAGCCCCCAGACAGGTTCAAATGAGCAGTTCTTC. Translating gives CASSPQTGSNEQFF.

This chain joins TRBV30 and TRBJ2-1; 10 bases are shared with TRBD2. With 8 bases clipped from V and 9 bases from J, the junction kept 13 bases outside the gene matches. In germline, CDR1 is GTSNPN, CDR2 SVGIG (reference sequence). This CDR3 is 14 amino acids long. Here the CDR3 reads CATQRAGGPVEQFF. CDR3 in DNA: TGTGCCACCCAGCGAGCGGGAGGGCCCGTTGAGCAGTTCTTC.

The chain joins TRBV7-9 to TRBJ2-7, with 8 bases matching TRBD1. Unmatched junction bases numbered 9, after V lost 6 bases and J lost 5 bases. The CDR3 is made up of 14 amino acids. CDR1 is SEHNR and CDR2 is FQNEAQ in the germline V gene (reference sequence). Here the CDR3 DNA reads TGTGCCAGCAGAAAAAGCCAGGGGGCCCACGAGCAGTACTTC. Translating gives CASRKSQGAHEQYF.

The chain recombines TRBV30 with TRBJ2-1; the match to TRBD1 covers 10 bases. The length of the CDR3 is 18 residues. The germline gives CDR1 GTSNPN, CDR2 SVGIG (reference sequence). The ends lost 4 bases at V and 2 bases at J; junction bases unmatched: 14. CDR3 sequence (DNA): TGTGCCTGGACCGGGACAGGGGTTTTGGGACTACCCTACAATGAGCAGTTCTTC. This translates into CAWTGTGVLGLPYNEQFF.

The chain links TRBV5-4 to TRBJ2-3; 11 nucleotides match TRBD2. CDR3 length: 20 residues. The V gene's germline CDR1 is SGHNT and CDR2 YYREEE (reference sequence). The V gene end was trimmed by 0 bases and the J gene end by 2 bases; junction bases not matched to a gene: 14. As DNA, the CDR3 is TGTGCCAGCAGCTTGGTTGAGTTAGCGGGGGGGCTGTCATTCACAGATACGCAGTATTTT. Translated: CASSLVELAGGLSFTDTQYF.

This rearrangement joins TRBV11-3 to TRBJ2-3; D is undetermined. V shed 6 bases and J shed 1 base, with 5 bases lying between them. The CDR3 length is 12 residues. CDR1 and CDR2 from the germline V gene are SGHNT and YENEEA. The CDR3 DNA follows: TGTGCCAGCAGTCGAGGCACAGATACGCAGTATTTT. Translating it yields CASSRGTDTQYF.

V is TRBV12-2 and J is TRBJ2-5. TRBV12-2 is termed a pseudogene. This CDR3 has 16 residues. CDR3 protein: CASRLVGAPKRETQYF. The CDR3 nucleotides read TGTGCAAGTCGCTTGGTGGGCGCACCCAAGAGGGAGACCCAGTACTTC.

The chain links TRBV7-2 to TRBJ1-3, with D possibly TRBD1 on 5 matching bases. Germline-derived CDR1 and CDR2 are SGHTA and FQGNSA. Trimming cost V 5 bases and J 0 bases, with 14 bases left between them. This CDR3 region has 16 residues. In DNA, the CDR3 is TGTGCCAGCAGCCGGGACCGACAGCACTCTGGAAACACCATATATTTT. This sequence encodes CASSRDRQHSGNTIYF.

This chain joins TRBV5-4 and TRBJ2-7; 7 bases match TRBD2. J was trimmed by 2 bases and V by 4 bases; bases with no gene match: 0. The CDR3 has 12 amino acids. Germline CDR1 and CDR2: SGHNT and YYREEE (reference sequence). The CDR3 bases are TGTGCCAGCAGCGCGGGGGCCTACGAGCAGTACTTC. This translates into CASSAGAYEQYF.